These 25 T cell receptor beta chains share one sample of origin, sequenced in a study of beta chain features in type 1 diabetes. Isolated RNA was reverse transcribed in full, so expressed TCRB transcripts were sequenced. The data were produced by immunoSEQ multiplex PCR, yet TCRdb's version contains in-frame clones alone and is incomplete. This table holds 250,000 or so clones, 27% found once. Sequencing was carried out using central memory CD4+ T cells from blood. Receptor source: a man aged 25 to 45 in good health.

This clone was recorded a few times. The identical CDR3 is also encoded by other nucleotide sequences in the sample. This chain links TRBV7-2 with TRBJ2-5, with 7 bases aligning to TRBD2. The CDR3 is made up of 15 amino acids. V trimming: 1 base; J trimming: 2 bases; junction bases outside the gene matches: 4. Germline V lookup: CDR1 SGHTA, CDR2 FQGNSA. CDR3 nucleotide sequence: TGTGCCAGCAGCTTAGTGGGGGGGATTCAAGAGACCCAGTACTTC. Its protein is CASSLVGGIQETQYF.

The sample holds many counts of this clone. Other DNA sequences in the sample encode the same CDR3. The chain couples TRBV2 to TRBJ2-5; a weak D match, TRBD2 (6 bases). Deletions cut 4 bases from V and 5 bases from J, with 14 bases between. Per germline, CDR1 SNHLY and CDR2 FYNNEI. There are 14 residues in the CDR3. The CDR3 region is CASSVAGTGETQYF. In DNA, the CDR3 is TGTGCCAGCAGTGTCGCGGGGACGGGGGAGACCCAGTACTTC.

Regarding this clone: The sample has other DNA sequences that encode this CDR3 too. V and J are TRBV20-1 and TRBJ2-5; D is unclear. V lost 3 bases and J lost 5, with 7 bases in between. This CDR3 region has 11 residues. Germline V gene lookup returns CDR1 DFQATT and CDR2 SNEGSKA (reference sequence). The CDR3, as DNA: TGCAGTGCTAGGCCCCTGGAGACCCAGTACTTC. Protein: CSARPLETQYF.

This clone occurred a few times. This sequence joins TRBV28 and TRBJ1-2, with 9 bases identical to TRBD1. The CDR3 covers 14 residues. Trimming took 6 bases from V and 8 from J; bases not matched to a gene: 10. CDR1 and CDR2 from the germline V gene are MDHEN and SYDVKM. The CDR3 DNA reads TGTGCCAGCAGCACGGGACAGGGAGTTGGAGGCTACACCTTC. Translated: CASSTGQGVGGYTF.

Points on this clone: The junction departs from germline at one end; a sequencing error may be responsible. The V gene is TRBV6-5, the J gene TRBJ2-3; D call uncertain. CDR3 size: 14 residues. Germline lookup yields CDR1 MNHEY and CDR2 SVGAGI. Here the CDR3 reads CAISEFGGTDTQYF. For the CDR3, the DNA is TGTGCCATCAGTGAGTTTGGGGGCACAGATACGCAGTATTTT.

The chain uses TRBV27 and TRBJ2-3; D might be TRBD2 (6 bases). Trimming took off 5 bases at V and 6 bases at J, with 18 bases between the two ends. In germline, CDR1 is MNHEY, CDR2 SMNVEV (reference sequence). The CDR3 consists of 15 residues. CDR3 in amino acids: CASSINGGMGDTQYF. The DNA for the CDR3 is TGTGCCAGCAGTATCAACGGGGGAATGGGGGATACGCAGTATTTT.

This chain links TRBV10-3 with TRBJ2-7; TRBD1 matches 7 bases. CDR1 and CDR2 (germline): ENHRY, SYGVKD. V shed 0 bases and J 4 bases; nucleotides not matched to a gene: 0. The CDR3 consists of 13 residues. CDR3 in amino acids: CAISESGQYEQYF. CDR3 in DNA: TGTGCCATCAGTGAGTCGGGACAGTACGAGCAGTACTTC.

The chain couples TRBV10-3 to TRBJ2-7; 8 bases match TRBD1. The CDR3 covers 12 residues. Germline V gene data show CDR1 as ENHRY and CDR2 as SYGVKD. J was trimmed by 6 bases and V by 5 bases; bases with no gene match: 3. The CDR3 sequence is CAISYDRGEQYF. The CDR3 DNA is TGTGCCATCAGTTACGACAGGGGCGAGCAGTACTTC.

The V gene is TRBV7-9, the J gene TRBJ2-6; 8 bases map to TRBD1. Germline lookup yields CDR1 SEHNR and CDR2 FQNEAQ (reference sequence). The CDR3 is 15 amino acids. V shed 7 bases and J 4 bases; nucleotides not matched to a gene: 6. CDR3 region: CASTRQGSGANVLTF. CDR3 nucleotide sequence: TGTGCCAGCACCCGACAGGGGTCAGGGGCCAACGTCCTGACTTTC.

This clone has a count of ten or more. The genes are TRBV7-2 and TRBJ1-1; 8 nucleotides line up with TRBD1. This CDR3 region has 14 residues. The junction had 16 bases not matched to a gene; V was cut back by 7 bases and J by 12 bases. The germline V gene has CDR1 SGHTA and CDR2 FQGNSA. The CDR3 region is CASIINPGTGKTFF. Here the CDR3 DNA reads TGTGCCAGCATCATAAACCCAGGGACAGGAAAAACTTTCTTT. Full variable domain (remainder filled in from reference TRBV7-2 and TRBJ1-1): GAGVSQSPSNKVTEKGKDVELRCDPISGHTALYWYRQSLGQGLEFLIYFQGNSAPDKSGLPSDRFSAERTGGSVSTLTIQRTQQEDSAVYLCASIINPGTGKTFFGQGTRLTVV.

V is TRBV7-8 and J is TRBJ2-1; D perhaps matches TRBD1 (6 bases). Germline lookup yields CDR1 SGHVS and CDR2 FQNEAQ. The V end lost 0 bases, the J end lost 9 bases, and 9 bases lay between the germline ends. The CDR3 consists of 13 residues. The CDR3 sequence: CASSLATGTEQFF. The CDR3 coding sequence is TGTGCCAGCAGCTTAGCCACAGGGACTGAGCAGTTCTTC.

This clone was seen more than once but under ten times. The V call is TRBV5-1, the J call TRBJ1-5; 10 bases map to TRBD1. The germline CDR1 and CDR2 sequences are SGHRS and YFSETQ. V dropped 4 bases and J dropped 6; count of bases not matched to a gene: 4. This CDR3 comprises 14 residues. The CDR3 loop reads CASSLTGGSQPQHF. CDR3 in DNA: TGCGCCAGCAGCCTGACAGGGGGCAGTCAGCCCCAGCATTTT.

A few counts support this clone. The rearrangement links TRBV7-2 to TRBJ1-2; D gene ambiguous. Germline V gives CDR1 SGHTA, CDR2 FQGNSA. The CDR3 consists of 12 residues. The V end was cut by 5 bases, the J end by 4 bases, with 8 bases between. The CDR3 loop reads CASSPRSYGYTF. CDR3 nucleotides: TGTGCCAGCAGCCCCCGGAGCTATGGCTACACCTTC.

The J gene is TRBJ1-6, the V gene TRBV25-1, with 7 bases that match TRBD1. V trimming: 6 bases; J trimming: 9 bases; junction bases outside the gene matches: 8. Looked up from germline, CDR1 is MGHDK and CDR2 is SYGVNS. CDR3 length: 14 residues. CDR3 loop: CASRVGTVRSPLHF. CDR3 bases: TGTGCCAGCAGGGTAGGGACAGTTCGTTCACCCCTCCACTTT.

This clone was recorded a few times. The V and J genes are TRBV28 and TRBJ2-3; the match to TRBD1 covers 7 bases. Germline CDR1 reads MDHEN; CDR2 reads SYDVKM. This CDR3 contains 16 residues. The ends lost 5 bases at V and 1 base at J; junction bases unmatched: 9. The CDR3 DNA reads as TGTGCCAGCAGTCCCCGACAGGGAAAGGGCACAGATACGCAGTATTTT. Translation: CASSPRQGKGTDTQYF.

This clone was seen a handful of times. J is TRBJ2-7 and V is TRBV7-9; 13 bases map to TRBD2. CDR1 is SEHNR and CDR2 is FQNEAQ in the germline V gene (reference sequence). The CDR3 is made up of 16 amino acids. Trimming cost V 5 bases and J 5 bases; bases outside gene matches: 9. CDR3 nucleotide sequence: TGTGCCAGCAGCCCTCGACTAGCGGGAGGTGGGAACGAGCAGTACTTC. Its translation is CASSPRLAGGGNEQYF. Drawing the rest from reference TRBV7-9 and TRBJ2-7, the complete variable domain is DTGVSQNPRHKITKRGQNVTFRCDPISEHNRLYWYRQTLGQGPEFLTYFQNEAQLEKSRLLSDRFSAERPKGSFSTLEIQRTEQGDSAMYLCASSPRLAGGGNEQYFGPGTRLTVT.

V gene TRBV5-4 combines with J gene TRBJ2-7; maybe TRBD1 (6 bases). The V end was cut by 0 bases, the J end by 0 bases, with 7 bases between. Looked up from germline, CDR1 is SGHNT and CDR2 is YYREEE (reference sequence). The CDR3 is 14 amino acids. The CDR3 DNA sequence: TGTGCCAGCAGCTTGGAACAGGGCTCCTACGAGCAGTACTTC. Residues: CASSLEQGSYEQYF.

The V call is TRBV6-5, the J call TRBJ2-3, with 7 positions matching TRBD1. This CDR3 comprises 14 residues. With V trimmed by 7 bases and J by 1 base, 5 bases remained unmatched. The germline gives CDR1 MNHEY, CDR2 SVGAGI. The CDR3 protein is CASTRTGGTDTQYF. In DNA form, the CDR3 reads TGTGCCAGCACCCGGACAGGCGGCACAGATACGCAGTATTTT.

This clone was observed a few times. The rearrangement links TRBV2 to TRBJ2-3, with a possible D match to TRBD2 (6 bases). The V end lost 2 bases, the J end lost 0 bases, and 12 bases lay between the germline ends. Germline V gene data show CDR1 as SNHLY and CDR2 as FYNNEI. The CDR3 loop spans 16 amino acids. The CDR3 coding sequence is TGTGCCAGCAGTGAAATTTTAGCGGCTAGCACAGATACGCAGTATTTT. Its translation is CASSEILAASTDTQYF.

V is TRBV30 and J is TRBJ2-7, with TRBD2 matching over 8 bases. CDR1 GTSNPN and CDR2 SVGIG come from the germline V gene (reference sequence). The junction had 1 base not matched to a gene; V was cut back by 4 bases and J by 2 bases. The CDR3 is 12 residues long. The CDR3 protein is CAWTSGPYEQYF. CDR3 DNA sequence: TGTGCCTGGACTAGCGGGCCCTACGAGCAGTACTTC.

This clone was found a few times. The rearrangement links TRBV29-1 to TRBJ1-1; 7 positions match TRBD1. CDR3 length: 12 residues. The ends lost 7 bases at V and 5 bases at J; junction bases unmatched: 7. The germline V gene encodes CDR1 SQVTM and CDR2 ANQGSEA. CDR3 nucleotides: TGCAGCGCATCGACAGGGTTAACTGAAGCTTTCTTT. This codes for CSASTGLTEAFF.

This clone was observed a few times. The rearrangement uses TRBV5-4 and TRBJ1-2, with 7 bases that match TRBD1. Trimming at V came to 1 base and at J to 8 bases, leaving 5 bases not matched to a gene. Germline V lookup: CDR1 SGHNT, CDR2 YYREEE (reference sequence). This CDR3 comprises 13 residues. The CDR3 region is CASSLNRGGGYTF. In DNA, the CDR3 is TGTGCCAGCAGCTTGAACAGGGGAGGCGGCTACACCTTC.

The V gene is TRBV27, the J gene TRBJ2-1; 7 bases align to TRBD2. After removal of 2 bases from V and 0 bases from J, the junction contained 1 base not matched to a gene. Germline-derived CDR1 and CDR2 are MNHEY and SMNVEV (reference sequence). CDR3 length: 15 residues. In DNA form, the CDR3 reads TGTGCCAGCAGTTTAGAGCGGGGCTCCTACAATGAGCAGTTCTTC. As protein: CASSLERGSYNEQFF.

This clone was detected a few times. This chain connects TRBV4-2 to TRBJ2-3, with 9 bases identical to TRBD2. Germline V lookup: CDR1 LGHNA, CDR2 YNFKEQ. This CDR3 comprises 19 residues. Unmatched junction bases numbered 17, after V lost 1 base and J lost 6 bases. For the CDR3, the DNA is TGTGCCAGCAGCCAAGGCACCGGGACTAGCTCGCTTCTTGGGGATACGCAGTATTTT. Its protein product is CASSQGTGTSSLLGDTQYF.

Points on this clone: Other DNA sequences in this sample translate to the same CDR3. The CDR3: CASSQAPSYEQYF. The CDR3 coding sequence is TGCGCCAGCAGCCAAGCCCCATCCTACGAGCAGTACTTC. The V and J genes are TRBV4-1 and TRBJ2-7; no firm D call. Trimming shortened V by 1 base and J by 1 base, and 5 bases separated the two germline ends. Germline assignment: CDR1 MGHRA and CDR2 YSYEKL. This CDR3 region has 13 residues.